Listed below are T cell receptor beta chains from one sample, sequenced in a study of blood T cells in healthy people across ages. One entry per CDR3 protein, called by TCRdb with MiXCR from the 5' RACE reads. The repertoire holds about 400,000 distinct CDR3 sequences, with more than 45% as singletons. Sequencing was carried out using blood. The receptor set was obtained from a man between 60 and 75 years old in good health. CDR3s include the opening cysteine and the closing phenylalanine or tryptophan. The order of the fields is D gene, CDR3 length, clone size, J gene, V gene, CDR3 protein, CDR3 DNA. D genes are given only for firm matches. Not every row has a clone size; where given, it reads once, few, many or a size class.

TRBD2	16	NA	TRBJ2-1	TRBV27	CASSLSTSGRWNEQFF	TGTGCCAGCAGTTTATCCACTAGCGGTAGGTGGAATGAGCAGTTCTTC
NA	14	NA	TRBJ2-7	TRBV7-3	CASSLGSRGSEQYF	TGTGCCAGCAGCTTAGGTTCGCGGGGAAGCGAGCAGTACTTC
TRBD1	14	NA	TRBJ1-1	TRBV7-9	CAISLTTGRSEAFF	TGTGCCATCAGCTTAACGACAGGGAGGTCTGAAGCTTTCTTT
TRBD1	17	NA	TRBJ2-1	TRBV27	CASSLKLTGRQDPEQFF	TGTGCCAGCAGTCTGAAATTGACAGGGAGACAAGATCCTGAGCAGTTCTTC
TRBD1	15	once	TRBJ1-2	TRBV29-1	CSVGRTGANAGGYTF	TGCAGCGTTGGAAGGACAGGGGCGAACGCGGGAGGCTACACCTTC
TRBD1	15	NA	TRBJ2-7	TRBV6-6	CASSYATGGLYEQYF	TGTGCCAGCAGTTACGCCACAGGGGGCCTATACGAGCAGTACTTC
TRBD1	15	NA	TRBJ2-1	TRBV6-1	CASRGTGISYNEQFF	TGTGCCAGCAGGGGGACAGGGATTTCCTACAATGAGCAGTTCTTC
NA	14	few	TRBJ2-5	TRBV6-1	CASSARQDKETQYF	TGTGCCAGTTCTGCCCGACAGGATAAAGAGACCCAGTACTTC
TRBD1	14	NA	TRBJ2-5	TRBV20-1	CSARLGQGAAAQYF	TGCAGTGCTAGACTTGGACAGGGAGCGGCTGCCCAGTACTTC
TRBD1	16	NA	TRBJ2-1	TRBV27	CASSLYRGDSYNEQFF	TGTGCCAGCAGTTTATACAGGGGAGACTCCTACAATGAGCAGTTCTTC
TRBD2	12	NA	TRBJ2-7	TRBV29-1	CSVEERAGGQYF	TGCAGCGTTGAAGAACGGGCGGGAGGGCAGTACTTC
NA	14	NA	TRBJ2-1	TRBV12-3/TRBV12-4	CASSFPGPGNEQFF	TGTGCCAGCAGTTTTCCTGGTCCGGGAAATGAGCAGTTCTTC
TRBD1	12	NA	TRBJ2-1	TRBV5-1	CASSWDRVEQFF	TGCGCCAGCAGCTGGGACAGGGTGGAGCAGTTCTTC
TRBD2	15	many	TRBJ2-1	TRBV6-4	CASSPLAGEGNEQFF	TGTGCCAGCAGCCCCCTGGCGGGAGAAGGCAATGAGCAGTTCTTC
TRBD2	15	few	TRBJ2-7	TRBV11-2	CASSPVSGRSYEQYF	TGTGCCAGCAGCCCAGTTAGCGGGAGATCGTACGAGCAGTACTTC
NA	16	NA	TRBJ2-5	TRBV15	CATSRPGNRRDETQYF	TGTGCCACCAGCAGACCGGGCAACCGAAGGGACGAGACCCAGTACTTC
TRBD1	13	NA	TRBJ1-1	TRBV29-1	CSVDQGAGTEAFF	TGCAGCGTTGATCAGGGGGCGGGCACTGAAGCTTTCTTT
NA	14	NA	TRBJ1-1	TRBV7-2	CASSSVGGNTEAFF	TGTGCCAGCAGCTCCGTTGGGGGGAACACTGAAGCTTTCTTT
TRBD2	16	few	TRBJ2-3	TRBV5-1	CASSLEVGLAADTQYF	TGCGCCAGCAGCTTGGAGGTGGGACTAGCTGCAGATACGCAGTATTTT
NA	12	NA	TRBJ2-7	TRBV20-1	CSAGGQDYEQYF	TGCAGTGCTGGGGGACAAGACTACGAGCAGTACTTC
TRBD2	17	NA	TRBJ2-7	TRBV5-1	CASSLSLAGGYSYEQYF	TGCGCCAGCAGCTTGTCGCTAGCGGGAGGTTACTCCTACGAGCAGTACTTC
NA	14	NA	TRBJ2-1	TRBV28	CASSLSPGKDEQFF	TGTGCCAGCAGTTTATCCCCGGGGAAGGATGAGCAGTTCTTC
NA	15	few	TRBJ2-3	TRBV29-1	CSVWVGAGWTDTQYF	TGCAGCGTTTGGGTAGGGGCGGGGTGGACAGATACGCAGTATTTT
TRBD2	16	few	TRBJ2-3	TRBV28	CASSPGTSGITDTQYF	TGTGCCAGCAGTCCTGGGACTAGCGGGATCACAGATACGCAGTATTTT
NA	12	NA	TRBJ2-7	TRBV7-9	CASSLVSGRRYF	TGTGCCAGCAGCTTAGTGTCCGGGCGTCGGTACTTC
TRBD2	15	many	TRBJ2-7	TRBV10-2	CASKKDGGATYEQYF	TGCGCCAGTAAAAAAGACGGGGGGGCTACCTACGAGCAGTACTTC
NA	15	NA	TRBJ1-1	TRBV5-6	CASSLVAGSGTEAFF	TGTGCCAGCAGCTTGGTTGCGGGTTCCGGCACTGAAGCTTTCTTT
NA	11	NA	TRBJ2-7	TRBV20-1	CSARSVGEQYF	TGCAGTGCTAGATCGGTAGGGGAGCAGTACTTC
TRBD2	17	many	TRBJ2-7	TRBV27	CASSPCHFSGRSHEQYF	TGTGCCAGCAGTCCATGCCATTTTAGCGGGAGGTCCCACGAGCAGTACTTC
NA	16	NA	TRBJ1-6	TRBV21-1	CASNPRGGGLNSPLHF	TGTGCCAGCAACCCCCGGGGAGGAGGGTTGAATTCACCCCTCCACTTT
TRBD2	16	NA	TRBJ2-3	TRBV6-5	CASSYSGRATTDTQYF	TGTGCCAGCAGTTACTCAGGGAGGGCTACCACAGATACGCAGTATTTT